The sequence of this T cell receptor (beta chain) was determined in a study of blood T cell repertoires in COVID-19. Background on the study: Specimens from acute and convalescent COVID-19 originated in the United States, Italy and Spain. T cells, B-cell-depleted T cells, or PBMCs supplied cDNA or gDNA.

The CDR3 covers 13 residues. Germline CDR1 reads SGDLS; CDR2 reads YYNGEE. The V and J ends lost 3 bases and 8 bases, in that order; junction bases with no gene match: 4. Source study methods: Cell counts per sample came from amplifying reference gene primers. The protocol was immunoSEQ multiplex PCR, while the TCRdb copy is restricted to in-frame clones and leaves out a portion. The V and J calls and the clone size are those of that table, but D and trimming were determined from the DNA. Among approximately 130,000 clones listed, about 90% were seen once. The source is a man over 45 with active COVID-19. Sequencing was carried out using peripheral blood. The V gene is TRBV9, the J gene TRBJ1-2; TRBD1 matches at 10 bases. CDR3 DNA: TGTGCCAGCAGCGAGGGACAGGGGATAGGCTACACCTTC. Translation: CASSEGQGIGYTF.